This TCR beta chain was observed in a study of regulatory T cells in long-lasting Graves disease. Study-level results: Segments TRBV28, TRBJ1-2 and TRBJ2-5 showed preferential usage in persistent disease.

The CDR3 runs to 12 residues. Trimming pared 8 bases from V and 11 bases from J, leaving 13 bases between. Germline V CDR1 and CDR2: MNHNS, SASEGT. This clonotype was detected many times. Its antigen is as yet unknown. Assembly of TCR beta libraries relied on iRepertoire HTBI primers together with Arm-PCR of CDR3 regions. Via MiXCR, TCRdb re-called the multiplex PCR reads, giving one row per CDR3 protein. The sample shows about 440,000 distinct CDR3 sequences, about a sixth of them seen only once. Sample time point: newly diagnosed GD, antithyroid drugs for less than 3 months. Researchers made the TCR library from RNA that was extracted from PBMCs. Patients with Graves' disease were diagnosed by American Thyroid Association guidelines. These sequences were also reported in another study, on T cells in Graves' hyperthyroidism and ophthalmopathy.

This specimen consisted of peripheral blood mononuclear cells (PBMCs), obtained at new diagnosis, from a patient treated with antithyroid drugs. This clonotype originated in a woman aged 25 to 45 with Graves disease. The chain employs TRBV6-1 and TRBJ1-6; D remains ambiguous. The CDR3 nucleotides are TGTGCCAGCTCCCGCCGTGGGGCACCCCTCCACTTT. Translated, it gives CASSRRGAPLHF.